This entry lists 18 T cell receptor beta chains sequenced from one sample in a study of blood T cell repertoires in COVID-19. The assay was immunoSEQ multiplex PCR, and TCRdb's table has in-frame clones only and misses some. The table has some 400,000 clones, roughly 91% seen once. Sequencing was performed on PBMCs or T cells enriched from blood (not recorded which). The receptor set was obtained from a woman aged 25 to 45 who had recovered from COVID-19.

To note about this clone: An end of the junction differs from the germline gene, which may be a read error. The chain combines TRBV24-1 with TRBJ2-1; D remains ambiguous. From germline, CDR1 is KGHDR and CDR2 SFDVKD. CDR3 size: 13 residues. The CDR3 reads CATRDFNFNEQFF. For the CDR3, the DNA is TGTGCCACCAGGGATTTTAATTTTAATGAGCAGTTCTTC.

This chain joins TRBV30 and TRBJ1-5, with 8 bases fitting TRBD1. CDR3 size: 16 residues. The J segment lost 4 bases and the V segment lost 0 bases, leaving 8 bases of the junction unmatched. Germline CDR1 is GTSNPN and CDR2 is SVGIG (reference sequence). CDR3: CAWSVPGGLGNQPQHF. CDR3 DNA: TGTGCCTGGAGTGTACCAGGGGGCTTAGGTAATCAGCCCCAGCATTTT.

The chain links TRBV6-5 to TRBJ1-2; the match to TRBD1 covers 7 bases. CDR3 size: 15 residues. CDR1 is MNHEY, CDR2 SVGAGI, per germline. Germline trimming cut 0 bases from V and 4 bases from J; bases unmatched to any gene: 5. CDR3 sequence reads: CASSYSRGTFYGYTF. CDR3 bases: TGTGCCAGCAGTTACTCCAGGGGGACATTCTATGGCTACACCTTC.

V is TRBV14 and J is TRBJ1-5; tentative D call: TRBD1 (6 bases). The germline gives CDR1 SGHDN, CDR2 FVKESK. This CDR3 region has 15 residues. The ends were cut back, 1 base at V and 7 bases at J, with 14 bases in the middle. DNA for the CDR3: TGTGCCAGCAGCCAAGGTCAGGGGATAGGCCAGCCCCAGCATTTT. This encodes CASSQGQGIGQPQHF.

The V gene is TRBV7-2, the J gene TRBJ1-1; D unclear. This CDR3 contains 16 residues. Trimming pared 2 bases from V and 5 bases from J, leaving 18 bases between. The germline V gene encodes CDR1 SGHTA and CDR2 FQGNSA. The CDR3 nucleotides are TGTGCCAGCAGCTTAACCCCCGCCTCACTAGGGACTGAAGCTTTCTTT. This gives the protein CASSLTPASLGTEAFF.

The chain uses TRBV9 and TRBJ1-2, with a tentative D call TRBD1 (5 bases). CDR1 is SGDLS and CDR2 is YYNGEE in the germline V gene. V lost 3 bases and J 6 bases, leaving 9 bases between the germline ends. The CDR3 consists of 12 residues. The CDR3 here is CASSAGIHGYTF. Written as DNA, the CDR3 is TGTGCCAGCAGCGCAGGGATACATGGCTACACCTTC.

Notes on this clone: This may arise from a read error, as a much more abundant clone is one base away. The same CDR3 also results from other DNA sequences found in this sample. The V and J genes are TRBV19 and TRBJ1-1; TRBD1 might be the D (5 bases). This CDR3 has 12 residues. Germline assignment: CDR1 LNHDA and CDR2 SQIVND (reference sequence). The V and J ends lost 9 bases and 1 base respectively, with 9 bases between them. The CDR3 DNA reads TGTGCCAGCAGAACAGGGAACACTGAAGCTTTCTTT. This encodes CASRTGNTEAFF.

J is TRBJ1-3 and V is TRBV5-4, with 7 bases that match TRBD1. V gave up 3 bases and J gave up 8 bases; unmatched junction bases: 8. The CDR3 has 14 amino acids. Germline V lookup: CDR1 SGHNT, CDR2 YYREEE (reference sequence). For the CDR3, the DNA is TGTGCCAGCAGCTCCGAACAGGGGCTGGACACCATATATTTT. Its protein product is CASSSEQGLDTIYF.

The chain links TRBV27 to TRBJ1-6; possibly TRBD1 for D (5 bases). Germline CDR1 reads MNHEY; CDR2 reads SMNVEV (reference sequence). V was shortened by 1 base and J by 3 bases, with 7 bases between the two germline ends. The CDR3 has 15 residues. CDR3 sequence reads: CASSLWGDYNSPLHF. DNA of the CDR3: TGTGCCAGCAGTTTATGGGGGGACTATAATTCACCCCTCCACTTT.

The chain is built from TRBV19 and TRBJ2-7, with 10 bases fitting TRBD1. CDR3 length: 15 residues. Germline values: CDR1 LNHDA, CDR2 SQIVND (reference sequence). V dropped 5 bases and J dropped 4; count of bases not matched to a gene: 8. CDR3 nucleotide sequence: TGTGCCAGTAGTCCCGCCGGGACAGGGGAGTACGAGCAGTACTTC. The encoded protein is CASSPAGTGEYEQYF.

The CDR3 coding sequence is TGCGCCAGCAGCTTGGCGACTAGCGGGAGTGGAGCTTACAATGAGCAGTTCTTC. It is translated as CASSLATSGSGAYNEQFF. J is TRBJ2-1 and V is TRBV5-1; the match to TRBD2 covers 12 bases. The CDR3 runs 18 residues. Germline assignment: CDR1 SGHRS and CDR2 YFSETQ. Losses at the gene ends were 0 bases for V and 4 bases for J; bases not matched to a gene: 8.

V gene TRBV18 combines with J gene TRBJ1-1; 9 bases map to TRBD1. Germline loops: CDR1 KGHSH, CDR2 LQKENI. V was pared by 1 base and J by 4 bases, with 4 bases of the junction left unmatched. The CDR3 is 15 residues long. The DNA for the CDR3 is TGTGCCAGCTCACCACAAAAGACAGGGGGCACTGAAGCTTTCTTT. It translates to CASSPQKTGGTEAFF.

The chain couples TRBV4-3 to TRBJ1-2; 9 nucleotides line up with TRBD1. With V trimmed by 1 base and J by 7 bases, 7 bases remained unmatched. CDR1 is LGHNA, CDR2 YSLEER, per germline. The CDR3 runs 15 residues. The CDR3 loop is CASSQGDRDTSGYTF. For the CDR3, the DNA is TGCGCCAGCAGCCAAGGGGACAGGGATACTAGTGGCTACACCTTC.

This rearrangement joins TRBV23-1 to TRBJ1-5; no clear D gene. TRBV23-1 is noted as an ORF with a role that remains uncertain. The CDR3 is 21 amino acids. Trimming left V 0 bases short and J 5 bases short, with 29 bases between. This CDR3 reads CASSQSSQSNVLVISHQPQHF. CDR3 DNA: TGCGCCAGCAGTCAATCGTCTCAATCGAACGTGTTAGTTATATCACATCAGCCCCAGCATTTT.

The chain has TRBV9 and TRBJ2-7; 7 nucleotides line up with TRBD2. This CDR3 contains 15 residues. With 0 bases clipped from V and 3 bases from J, the junction kept 6 bases outside the gene matches. Germline V gene lookup returns CDR1 SGDLS and CDR2 YYNGEE. CDR3 amino acids: CASSVAAGEFYEQYF. Written as DNA, the CDR3 is TGTGCCAGCAGCGTAGCCGCGGGAGAATTCTACGAGCAGTACTTC.

The V call is TRBV27, the J call TRBJ1-4, with 11 bases that match TRBD1. CDR1 is MNHEY, CDR2 SMNVEV, per germline (reference sequence). With V trimmed by 5 bases and J by 8 bases, 4 bases remained unmatched. The CDR3 loop spans 14 amino acids. The CDR3 loop is CASSPRDRGEKLFF. The CDR3 DNA follows: TGTGCCAGCAGTCCCCGGGACAGGGGGGAAAAACTGTTTTTT.

The gene calls are TRBV11-2 and TRBJ2-5; TRBD2 matches 11 bases. The germline V gene encodes CDR1 SGHAT and CDR2 FQNNGV. This CDR3 has 16 residues. Trimming took 4 bases from V and 4 from J; bases not matched to a gene: 8. CDR3 coding DNA: TGTGCCAGCAGCTCACTAGCGGGAGTTGTGGGAGAGACCCAGTACTTC. As protein: CASSSLAGVVGETQYF.

The chain employs TRBV7-9 and TRBJ2-5; tentatively, D is TRBD2 (7 bases). The CDR3 is made up of 15 amino acids. The germline V gene has CDR1 SEHNR and CDR2 FQNEAQ (reference sequence). Trimming pared 5 bases from V and 4 bases from J, leaving 17 bases between. The CDR3 reads CASSPRWRGRETQYF. The CDR3 nucleotides are TGTGCCAGCAGCCCTCGGTGGCGGGGGCGAGAGACCCAGTACTTC.